This T cell receptor beta chain comes out of a study of T cells in Graves' hyperthyroidism and ophthalmopathy. Study summary: Peripheral blood was collected at initial diagnosis, before any treatment.

Amplified TCR beta CDR3 regions derived from RNA transcripts. The study used the HTBI primer set for a first-round RT-PCR of the TCR CDR3. TCRdb independently ran MiXCR on the multiplex PCR reads; one entry per CDR3 protein. The table has roughly 170,000 distinct CDR3 sequences, approximately 17% seen once. V was pared by 6 bases and J by 6 bases, with 8 bases of the junction left unmatched. The CDR3 is made up of 14 amino acids. Among the patients, aged 18 to 65, hyperthyroidism was newly diagnosed and had lasted under 2 months. Out of 8.5 to 10 ml of fresh peripheral blood came the PBMCs. This clonotype came up many times.

Material: blood. The rearrangement uses TRBV12-3 or TRBV12-4 and TRBJ2-1, with 7 bases matching TRBD1. The receptor was isolated from a woman aged 45-65 years with Graves' hyperthyroidism. CDR3 bases: TGTGCCAGCAGAGGGGACAGAAGTGGCAATGAGCAGTTCTTC. Translation: CASRGDRSGNEQFF.